Listed below are T cell receptor beta chains from one sample, sequenced in a study of CD8 T cells in ankylosing spondylitis. One entry per CDR3 protein results from TCRdb running MiXCR on the 5' RACE reads. Counted here are a few hundred thousand distinct CDR3 sequences, over 9.5% occurring once; the ten biggest clones make up over 6.5%. The source material was blood, either unsorted or a sorted T cell fraction (not recorded which). Receptor source: a male donor with ankylosing spondylitis. Each CDR3 is given with its conserved first and last residue. The D gene is left open where the match is weak. The size of a clone is reported for some rows only, either as once, few or many, or as a class for expanded clones.

D: -
V: TRBV29-1
size: few
J: TRBJ1-1
DNA: TGCAGCGTTGAGTATGCTTTCTTT
CDR3: CSVEYAFF

D: -
V: TRBV5-1
size: many
J: TRBJ2-3
DNA: TGCGCCAGCAGCTTGAGGCAACCAAAGAGCACAGATACGCAGTATTTT
CDR3: CASSLRQPKSTDTQYF

D: TRBD1
V: TRBV7-9
size: -
J: TRBJ1-5
DNA: TGTGCCAGCAGCACAGACAGGGATGCAAATCAGCCCCAGCATTTT
CDR3: CASSTDRDANQPQHF

D: TRBD1
V: TRBV12-3/TRBV12-4
size: many
J: TRBJ1-5
DNA: TGTGCCAGCACAACAGGGGGCGGCAATCAGCCCCAGCATTTT
CDR3: CASTTGGGNQPQHF

D: -
V: TRBV5-1
size: many
J: TRBJ2-7
DNA: TGCGCCAGCAGCTTGGAGGGGAGTCCCTACGAGCAGTACTTC
CDR3: CASSLEGSPYEQYF

D: -
V: TRBV7-9
size: -
J: TRBJ1-5
DNA: TGTGCCAGCAGCCCTGGCGATCGTAGCAATCAGCCCCAGCATTTT
CDR3: CASSPGDRSNQPQHF

D: -
V: TRBV12-3/TRBV12-4
size: few
J: TRBJ1-2
DNA: TGTGCCAGCAGTTTTGTCGGGACAAACAATGGCTACACCTTC
CDR3: CASSFVGTNNGYTF

D: -
V: TRBV6-2/TRBV6-3
size: -
J: TRBJ1-4
DNA: TGTGCCAGCAGTTATGGCAGTGAAAAACTGTTTTTT
CDR3: CASSYGSEKLFF

D: TRBD2
V: TRBV5-5
size: many
J: TRBJ2-3
DNA: TGTGCCAGCAGCTTGGGAGGTAGCGGGAGCACAGATACGCAGTATTTT
CDR3: CASSLGGSGSTDTQYF

D: -
V: TRBV11-3
size: few
J: TRBJ1-2
DNA: TGTGCCAGCAGCTTACTCTCTGGGGGCAGAGGCTATGGCTACACCTTC
CDR3: CASSLLSGGRGYGYTF

D: -
V: TRBV3-1
size: -
J: TRBJ1-3
DNA: TGTGCCAGCAGCCAAGGGAGGGCTGGAAACACCATATATTTT
CDR3: CASSQGRAGNTIYF

D: -
V: TRBV7-9
size: few
J: TRBJ1-1
DNA: TGTGCCAGCAGCTTAGAATGGGGGGTCCGGAACACTGAAGCTTTCTTT
CDR3: CASSLEWGVRNTEAFF

D: -
V: TRBV7-8
size: few
J: TRBJ1-2
DNA: TGTGCCAGCAGCTTAAGGGACGGGGCGTATGGCTACACCTTC
CDR3: CASSLRDGAYGYTF

D: TRBD1
V: TRBV20-1
size: few
J: TRBJ2-3
DNA: TGCAGTGCTCCCACGGGGACAGGGCGCACAGATACGCAGTATTTT
CDR3: CSAPTGTGRTDTQYF

D: -
V: TRBV10-3
size: -
J: TRBJ1-6
DNA: TGTGCAATCAGTGGTGGGATTTCGGGGAATTCACCCCTCCACTTT
CDR3: CAISGGISGNSPLHF

D: TRBD2
V: TRBV29-1
size: -
J: TRBJ2-1
DNA: TGCAGCGTTGGGGGGACTAGCGGGAGAGGCGAGCAGTTCTTC
CDR3: CSVGGTSGRGEQFF

D: TRBD2
V: TRBV15
size: few
J: TRBJ2-1
DNA: TGTGCCACCAGCAGAGATGGGTGGACTAGCGGCCGCTTC
CDR3: CATSRDGWTSGRF

D: -
V: TRBV6-5
size: -
J: TRBJ2-1
DNA: TGTGCCAGCAGTTACTCTGGGCTAGGGGCGGCTGAGCAGTTCTTC
CDR3: CASSYSGLGAAEQFF

D: TRBD2
V: TRBV27
size: -
J: TRBJ2-1
DNA: TGTGCCAGCAGTCCCGGGACCGGGCGGCGGGAGAGGTACAATGAGCAGTTCTTC
CDR3: CASSPGTGRRERYNEQFF

D: TRBD2
V: TRBV5-1
size: many
J: TRBJ2-1
DNA: TGCGCCAGCAGCTTTGGACTAGGCTACAATGAGCAGTTCTTC
CDR3: CASSFGLGYNEQFF

D: -
V: TRBV5-1
size: few
J: TRBJ2-2
DNA: TGCGCCAGCAGCTTGTTGGGACCTCGGGCCGGGGAGCTGTTTTTT
CDR3: CASSLLGPRAGELFF

D: -
V: TRBV7-8
size: -
J: TRBJ1-2
DNA: TGTGCCAGCAGCCCGCAGAATGGCTACACCTTC
CDR3: CASSPQNGYTF

D: -
V: TRBV6-2/TRBV6-3
size: many
J: TRBJ1-1
DNA: TGTGCCACCGGGTTACTGGAAGCTTTCTTT
CDR3: CATGLLEAFF

D: -
V: TRBV4-1
size: few
J: TRBJ2-3
DNA: TGCGCCAGCAGGTCTGGGGAGCGTACGCAGTATTTT
CDR3: CASRSGERTQYF

D: -
V: TRBV2
size: -
J: TRBJ1-2
DNA: TGTGCCAGCAGTGAAGAGGGGAAGAGATATGGCTACACCTTC
CDR3: CASSEEGKRYGYTF

D: -
V: TRBV5-1
size: many
J: TRBJ1-1
DNA: TGCGCCAGCAGCTTGGTTTGGGATTTGAACACTGAAGCTTTCTTT
CDR3: CASSLVWDLNTEAFF

D: TRBD2
V: TRBV7-9
size: many
J: TRBJ2-2
DNA: TGTGCCAGCAGCTCTCCTAGCGGAGAGACCGGGGAGCTGTTTTTT
CDR3: CASSSPSGETGELFF

D: TRBD1
V: TRBV14
size: -
J: TRBJ2-1
DNA: TGTGCCAGCAGCCTTGGGACAGTCGTTGAGCAGTTCTTC
CDR3: CASSLGTVVEQFF

D: -
V: TRBV27
size: -
J: TRBJ2-7
DNA: TGTGCCAGCAGTTTATCGGGTTTTTTGGGCTCCTACGAGCAGTACTTC
CDR3: CASSLSGFLGSYEQYF

D: -
V: TRBV5-1
size: -
J: TRBJ2-5
DNA: TGCGCCAGCAGCCCCCGAGGAGCGAACCAAGAGACCCAGTACTTC
CDR3: CASSPRGANQETQYF

D: TRBD2
V: TRBV7-2
size: many
J: TRBJ2-3
DNA: TGTGCCAGCAGCTTATTGGGACTAGCGGGAGATACGCAGTATTTT
CDR3: CASSLLGLAGDTQYF

D: -
V: TRBV28
size: few
J: TRBJ1-2
DNA: TGTGCCAGCAGCCCCCCCTCGACGGATTATGGCTACACCTTC
CDR3: CASSPPSTDYGYTF

D: -
V: TRBV24-1
size: many
J: TRBJ2-2
DNA: TGTGCCACCAGTGAAACAGGGAACACCGGGGAGCTGTTTTTT
CDR3: CATSETGNTGELFF

D: -
V: TRBV20-1
size: -
J: TRBJ1-2
DNA: TGCAGTGCTAGTAGGGGTCCCGATTATGGCTACACCTTC
CDR3: CSASRGPDYGYTF

D: -
V: TRBV10-3
size: many
J: TRBJ2-2
DNA: TGTGCCATCAGTCGGACTCCCGCCGGGGAGCTGTTTTTT
CDR3: CAISRTPAGELFF

D: TRBD1
V: TRBV4-1
size: -
J: TRBJ2-3
DNA: TGCGCCAGCAGCCAGGGACAGTTGTCAGATACGCAGTATTTT
CDR3: CASSQGQLSDTQYF

D: TRBD2
V: TRBV7-6
size: many
J: TRBJ2-7
DNA: TGTGCCAGCAGCCCCTTGTCTAGCGGCTCCTACGAGCAGTACTTC
CDR3: CASSPLSSGSYEQYF

D: TRBD1
V: TRBV3-1
size: few
J: TRBJ2-3
DNA: TGTGCCAGCAGTCTGGGGACAGGTGTTCGGACCCAAGATACGCAGTATTTT
CDR3: CASSLGTGVRTQDTQYF

D: -
V: TRBV10-3
size: -
J: TRBJ2-1
DNA: TGTGCCATCAAGGGGGTAGATGAGCAGTTCTTC
CDR3: CAIKGVDEQFF

D: TRBD1
V: TRBV20-1
size: -
J: TRBJ2-5
DNA: TGCAGTGCTCACCTGACAGGGGGGACCCAAGAGACCCAGTACTTC
CDR3: CSAHLTGGTQETQYF

D: TRBD1
V: TRBV7-2
size: -
J: TRBJ2-7
DNA: TGTGCCAGCAGCTGGGACAGGGAAAAGGACGAGCAGTACTTC
CDR3: CASSWDREKDEQYF

D: TRBD2
V: TRBV4-1
size: -
J: TRBJ2-1
DNA: TGCGCCAGCTCCTCCGGGACTAGCCGATTCAATGAGCAGTTCTTC
CDR3: CASSSGTSRFNEQFF

D: TRBD2
V: TRBV20-1
size: few
J: TRBJ2-1
DNA: TGCAGTGCTAGCGACCGACTAGCGGTTTACAATGAGCAGTTCTTC
CDR3: CSASDRLAVYNEQFF

D: -
V: TRBV29-1
size: few
J: TRBJ1-2
DNA: TGCAGCGTATTTGACGCGACTAACTATGGCTACACCTTC
CDR3: CSVFDATNYGYTF

D: -
V: TRBV7-8
size: many
J: TRBJ2-1
DNA: TGTGCCAGCAGCTTGGCTAGCCGTAACAATGAGCAGTTCTTC
CDR3: CASSLASRNNEQFF

D: TRBD2
V: TRBV5-1
size: many
J: TRBJ2-7
DNA: TGCGCCAGCACCGGGGGGACTAGCGGCCTCTACGAGCAGTACTTC
CDR3: CASTGGTSGLYEQYF

D: TRBD1
V: TRBV11-3
size: -
J: TRBJ2-5
DNA: TGTGCCAGCAGTTCTTGGGACAGCCAAGAGACCCAGTACTTC
CDR3: CASSSWDSQETQYF

D: -
V: TRBV7-8
size: many
J: TRBJ2-2
DNA: TGTGCCAGCAGCCAGTCGCTGGGCGGGGAGCTGTTTTTT
CDR3: CASSQSLGGELFF

D: -
V: TRBV6-1
size: -
J: TRBJ1-6
DNA: TGTGCCAGCAGTAAACGTTACAGGGTTTGGCGATCACCCCTCCACTTT
CDR3: CASSKRYRVWRSPLHF

D: TRBD1
V: TRBV12-3/TRBV12-4
size: few
J: TRBJ2-4
DNA: TGTGCCAGCAGTTACCTCCGGGACAGGGGCCTTATAGAAAACATTCAGTACTTC
CDR3: CASSYLRDRGLIENIQYF